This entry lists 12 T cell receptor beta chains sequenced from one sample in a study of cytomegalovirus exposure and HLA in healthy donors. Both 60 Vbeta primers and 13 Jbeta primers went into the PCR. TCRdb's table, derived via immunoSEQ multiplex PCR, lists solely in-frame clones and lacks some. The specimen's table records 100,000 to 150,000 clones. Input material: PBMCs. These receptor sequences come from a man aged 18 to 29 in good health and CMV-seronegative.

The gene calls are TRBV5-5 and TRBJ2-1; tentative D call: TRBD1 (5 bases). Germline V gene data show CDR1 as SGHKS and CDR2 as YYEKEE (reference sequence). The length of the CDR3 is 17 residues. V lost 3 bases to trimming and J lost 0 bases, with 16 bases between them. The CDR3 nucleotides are TGTGCCAGCAGCTCATTCAGACAGTCAGGCTCCTACAATGAGCAGTTCTTC. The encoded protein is CASSSFRQSGSYNEQFF.

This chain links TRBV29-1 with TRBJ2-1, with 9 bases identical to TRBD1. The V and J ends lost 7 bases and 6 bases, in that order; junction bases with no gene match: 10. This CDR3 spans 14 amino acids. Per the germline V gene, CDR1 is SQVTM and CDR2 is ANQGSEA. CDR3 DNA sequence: TGCAGCGCCGCCAGACAGGGGGTTGGCAATGAGCAGTTCTTC. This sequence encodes CSAARQGVGNEQFF.

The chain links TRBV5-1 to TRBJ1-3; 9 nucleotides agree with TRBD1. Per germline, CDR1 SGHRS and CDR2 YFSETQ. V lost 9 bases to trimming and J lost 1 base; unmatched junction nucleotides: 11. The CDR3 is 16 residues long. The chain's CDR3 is CATPRTGEKSGNTIYF. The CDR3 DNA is TGCGCCACCCCTAGGACAGGGGAAAAGTCTGGAAACACCATATATTTT.

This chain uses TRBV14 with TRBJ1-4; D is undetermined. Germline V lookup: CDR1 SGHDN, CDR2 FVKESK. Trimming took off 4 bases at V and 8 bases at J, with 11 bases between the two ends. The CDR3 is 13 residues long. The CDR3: CASSRSGAEKLFF. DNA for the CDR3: TGTGCCAGCAGCCGGAGCGGAGCCGAAAAACTGTTTTTT.

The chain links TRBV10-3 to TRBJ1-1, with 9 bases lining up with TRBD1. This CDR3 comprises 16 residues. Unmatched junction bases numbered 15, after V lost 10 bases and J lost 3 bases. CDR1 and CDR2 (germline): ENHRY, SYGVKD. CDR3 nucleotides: TGTGCCACCCATAGAGGGACAGGGAAAGGGGACACTGAAGCTTTCTTT. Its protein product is CATHRGTGKGDTEAFF.

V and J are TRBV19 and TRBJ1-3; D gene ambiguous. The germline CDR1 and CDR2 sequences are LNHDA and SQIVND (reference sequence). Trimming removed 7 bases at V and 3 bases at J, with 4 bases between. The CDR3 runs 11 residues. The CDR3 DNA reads TGTGCCAGTAACGGTGGAAACACCATATATTTT. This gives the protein CASNGGNTIYF.

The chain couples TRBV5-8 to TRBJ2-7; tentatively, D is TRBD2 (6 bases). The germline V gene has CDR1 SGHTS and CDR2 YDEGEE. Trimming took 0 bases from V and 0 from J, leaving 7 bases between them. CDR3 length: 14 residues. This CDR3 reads CASSLGGLSYEQYF. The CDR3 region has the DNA TGTGCCAGCAGCTTGGGGGGACTCTCCTACGAGCAGTACTTC. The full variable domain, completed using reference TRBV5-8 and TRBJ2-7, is EAGVTQSPTHLIKTRGQQATLRCSPISGHTSVYWYQQALGLGLQFLLWYDEGEERNRGNFPPRFSGRQFPNYSSELNVNALELEDSALYLCASSLGGLSYEQYFGPGTRLTVT.

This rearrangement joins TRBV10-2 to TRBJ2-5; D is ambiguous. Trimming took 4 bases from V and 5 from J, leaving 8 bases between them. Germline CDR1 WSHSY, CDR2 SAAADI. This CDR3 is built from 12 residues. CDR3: CASSVSRETQYF. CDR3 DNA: TGCGCCAGCAGTGTTTCGAGGGAGACCCAGTACTTC.

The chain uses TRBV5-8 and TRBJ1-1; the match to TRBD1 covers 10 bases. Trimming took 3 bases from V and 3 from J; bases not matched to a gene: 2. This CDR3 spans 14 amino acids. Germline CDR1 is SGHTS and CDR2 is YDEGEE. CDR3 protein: CASSSGTGDTEAFF. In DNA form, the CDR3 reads TGTGCCAGCAGCTCCGGGACAGGGGACACTGAAGCTTTCTTT.

CDR3 nucleotide sequence: TGCGCCAGCAGCCAAGATCGAGGCAGGGGGAAATCGGGTGAGCAGTACTTC. Translation gives CASSQDRGRGKSGEQYF. The chain couples TRBV4-3 to TRBJ2-7, with 7 positions matching TRBD1. CDR1 is LGHNA, CDR2 YSLEER, per germline. CDR3 size: 17 residues. J gave up 7 bases and V 0 bases, and 15 bases lay outside the gene matches.

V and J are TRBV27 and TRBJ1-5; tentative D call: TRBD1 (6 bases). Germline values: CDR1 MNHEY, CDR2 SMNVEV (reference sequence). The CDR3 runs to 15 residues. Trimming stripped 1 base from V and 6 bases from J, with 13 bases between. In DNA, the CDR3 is TGTGCCAGCAGTTTATTGGGGGGGCTCGGTCAGCCCCAGCATTTT. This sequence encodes CASSLLGGLGQPQHF.

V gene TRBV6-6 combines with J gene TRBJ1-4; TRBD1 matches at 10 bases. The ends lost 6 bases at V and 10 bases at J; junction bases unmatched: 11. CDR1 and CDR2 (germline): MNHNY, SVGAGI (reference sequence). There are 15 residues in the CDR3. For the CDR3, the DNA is TGTGCCAGCAGACAAGACAGGGGGCAAGTGGGAAAACTGTTTTTT. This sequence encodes CASRQDRGQVGKLFF.